These 22 T cell receptor beta chains share one sample of origin, sequenced in a study of yellow fever vaccine responses in identical twins. TCRdb re-derived calls from the RT-PCR reads in MiXCR, one entry per CDR3 protein. The sample lists about 6,000 distinct CDR3 sequences; about 69% were seen once. This specimen was T cells from blood (PBMCs), unsorted or a sorted subset (not recorded which), taken before or after yellow fever vaccination (not recorded which). The receptors were sampled from a woman aged 18-29 years who received the yellow fever vaccine.

Remarks on this clonotype: One end of the junction is discordant with germline, which a read error may explain. The chain has TRBV29-1 and TRBJ2-5; the match to TRBD1 covers 8 bases. The CDR3 covers 13 residues. CDR1 is SQVTM, CDR2 ANQGSEA, per germline. CDR3 sequence reads: CSVAPGGQETQYF. In DNA, the CDR3 is TGCAGCGTTGCGCCAGGGGGCCAAGAGACACAGTACTTC.

Only one count was recorded for this clonotype. The V gene is TRBV20-1, the J gene TRBJ1-1; D remains unclear. The germline V and J ends were trimmed by 1 base and 11 bases, with 20 bases remaining between them. Germline V gene sequence: CDR1 DFQATT, CDR2 SNEGSKA (reference sequence). CDR3 size: 14 residues. The CDR3 loop is CSARAPTSGAWAFF. The DNA for the CDR3 is TGCAGTGCTAGAGCCCCCACCTCAGGCGCCTGGGCTTTCTTT.

Only a few counts were recorded for this clonotype. V and J are TRBV5-4 and TRBJ2-7, with no clear D. The CDR3 has 14 residues. Trimming pared 0 bases from V and 1 base from J, leaving 8 bases between. Germline V gene sequence: CDR1 SGHNT, CDR2 YYREEE (reference sequence). The CDR3 region is CASSLGVGSYEQYF. The DNA for the CDR3 is TGTGCCAGCAGCTTGGGGGTCGGTTCCTACGAGCAGTACTTC.

This sequence joins TRBV2 and TRBJ2-1; D remains unclear. The germline V gene encodes CDR1 SNHLY and CDR2 FYNNEI. V dropped 3 bases and J dropped 6 bases, with 3 bases sitting between them. This CDR3 region has 11 residues. CDR3 in amino acids: CASSDVNEQFF. The DNA for the CDR3 is TGTGCCAGCAGTGACGTCAATGAGCAGTTCTTC.

The chain carries TRBV11-3 and TRBJ2-7, with 7 nucleotides matching TRBD1. The germline gives CDR1 SGHNT, CDR2 YENEEA. The CDR3 consists of 14 residues. The ends lost 5 bases at V and 5 bases at J; junction bases unmatched: 9. CDR3 nucleotide sequence: TGTGCCAGCAGCAGAGCCGGGACAGCGCACGAGCAGTACTTC. The encoded protein is CASSRAGTAHEQYF.

This clonotype showed up just once. The gene calls are TRBV12-3 or TRBV12-4 and TRBJ2-1; 11 bases agree with TRBD2. V lost 7 bases to trimming and J lost 5 bases; unmatched junction nucleotides: 4. This CDR3 is built from 14 residues. For the CDR3, the DNA is TGTGCCAGCACCGAGACTAGCGGGGACAATGAGCAGTTCTTC. It codes for CASTETSGDNEQFF.

The chain carries TRBV10-3 and TRBJ2-7; TRBD1 matches at 7 bases. The V and J ends lost 5 bases and 2 bases, in that order; junction bases with no gene match: 3. The CDR3 sequence is 13 residues long. The germline V gene has CDR1 ENHRY and CDR2 SYGVKD. CDR3 sequence (DNA): TGTGCCATCAGTTGGGACAGAACCTACGAGCAGTACTTC. Amino acids: CAISWDRTYEQYF.

J is TRBJ1-1 and V is TRBV13; 7 nucleotides align to TRBD1. V was pared by 7 bases and J by 0 bases, with 14 bases of the junction left unmatched. There are 17 residues in the CDR3. CDR1 is PRHDT, CDR2 FYEKMQ, per germline (reference sequence). The CDR3 reads CASKIRGSGHMNTEAFF. The CDR3 DNA sequence: TGTGCCAGCAAAATCAGGGGGTCCGGACATATGAACACTGAAGCTTTCTTT.

The sample holds a few counts of this clonotype. V is TRBV2 and J is TRBJ2-4; TRBD2 aligns across 9 bases. The trim removed 3 bases at V and 14 bases at J, leaving 8 bases unmatched. The CDR3 is 13 amino acids. CDR1 SNHLY and CDR2 FYNNEI come from the germline V gene. CDR3: CASSEVAGVSEYF. In DNA form, the CDR3 reads TGTGCCAGCAGTGAGGTAGCGGGAGTTTCGGAGTACTTC.

This clonotype was observed a few times. This rearrangement joins TRBV7-6 to TRBJ2-7; TRBD1 matches at 8 bases. The CDR3 length is 14 residues. V lost 3 bases, J lost 5 bases, and 6 bases stayed unmatched. CDR1 is SGHVS, CDR2 FNYEAQ, per germline. This CDR3 reads CASSLWTGTDEQYF. The CDR3 nucleotides read TGTGCCAGCAGCTTGTGGACAGGGACAGACGAGCAGTACTTC.

This rearrangement joins TRBV15 to TRBJ2-3; D gene unclear. The CDR3 consists of 15 residues. Between the trimmed V and J ends, which lost 2 bases and 3 bases, there was a span of 12 bases. Germline lookup yields CDR1 LNHNV and CDR2 YYDKDF (reference sequence). The CDR3 DNA reads TGTGCCACCAGCAGATTAGCAGGACCAACAGATACGCAGTATTTT. It translates to CATSRLAGPTDTQYF.

This clonotype showed up just a few times. The DNA for the CDR3 is TGTGCCAGCAGTTTATACAGGGGCGCAAGCACTGAAGCTTTCTTT. This codes for CASSLYRGASTEAFF. The V and J genes are TRBV28 and TRBJ1-1; 7 bases align to TRBD1. The CDR3 contains 15 residues. Per the germline V gene, CDR1 is MDHEN and CDR2 is SYDVKM. The J segment lost 4 bases and the V segment lost 1 base, leaving 6 bases of the junction unmatched. Supplemented by reference TRBV28 and TRBJ1-1, the full variable domain reads DVKVTQSSRYLVKRTGEKVFLECVQDMDHENMFWYRQDPGLGLRLIYFSYDVKMKEKGDIPEGYSVSREKKERFSLILESASTNQTSMYLCASSLYRGASTEAFFGQGTRLTVV.

Remarks on this clonotype: A junction boundary mismatches the germline segment, possibly from a read error. V gene TRBV7-7 combines with J gene TRBJ2-3; D call uncertain. The germline V gene has CDR1 SSHAT and CDR2 FNYEAQ (reference sequence). This CDR3 spans 13 amino acids. In DNA form, the CDR3 reads TGTGCTAGCAGCTCCAGTAGCACAGATACGCAGTATTTT. Its translation: CASSSSSTDTQYF.

CDR3 in amino acids: CASSQDPAGTSGMLKQFF. In DNA form, the CDR3 reads TGCGCCAGCAGCCAAGACCCGGCTGGGACTAGCGGGATGCTTAAGCAGTTCTTC. This rearrangement joins TRBV4-3 to TRBJ2-1; 13 bases align to TRBD2. Germline lookup yields CDR1 LGHNA and CDR2 YSLEER. The CDR3 runs to 18 residues. J gave up 11 bases and V 0 bases, and 13 bases lay outside the gene matches.

This CDR3 is CASSPVGTGIVETQYF. The DNA of the CDR3 is TGTGCCAGCAGCCCCGTCGGAACGGGCATTGTCGAGACCCAGTACTTC. The rearrangement links TRBV3-1 to TRBJ2-5; D uncertain. V was trimmed by 4 bases and J by 5 bases, leaving 20 bases between them. Per germline, CDR1 LGHDT and CDR2 YNNKEL (reference sequence). The CDR3 has 16 amino acids.

The chain recombines TRBV6-2 or TRBV6-3 with TRBJ1-3, with TRBD1 as a possible D gene (6 bases). Germline V gene lookup returns CDR1 MNHEY and CDR2 SVGEGT. This CDR3 has 18 residues. Trimming stripped 2 bases from V and 0 bases from J, with 17 bases between. Written as DNA, the CDR3 is TGTGCCAGCAGTTACGGTCGTCTCGGACAGAACTCTGGAAACACCATATATTTT. Translated: CASSYGRLGQNSGNTIYF.

The chain couples TRBV2 to TRBJ2-2; no clear D gene. The ends were cut back, 7 bases at V and 0 bases at J, with 12 bases in the middle. This CDR3 comprises 15 residues. Germline V gene lookup returns CDR1 SNHLY and CDR2 FYNNEI. The CDR3 coding sequence is TGTGCCAGCACTCAGATAACCCCGAACACCGGGGAGCTGTTTTTT. It specifies CASTQITPNTGELFF.

The chain combines TRBV23-1 with TRBJ2-4, with 9 bases that match TRBD1. TRBV23-1 is known as an ORF, though its function is uncertain. J gave up 6 bases and V 4 bases, and 7 bases lay outside the gene matches. The CDR3 has 15 residues. CDR3 amino acids: CASSLETGGSNIQYF. CDR3 bases: TGCGCCAGCAGTCTTGAGACAGGGGGATCAAACATTCAGTACTTC.

This clonotype was observed a handful of times. This chain links TRBV6-1 with TRBJ2-7, with 7 bases matching TRBD1. The V segment lost 4 bases and the J segment 2 bases; nucleotides outside the gene matches: 8. Germline-derived CDR1 and CDR2 are MNHNS and SASEGT. CDR3 length equals 15 residues. The chain's CDR3 is CASSAPTGQTYEQYF. CDR3 DNA sequence: TGTGCCAGCAGTGCCCCCACGGGACAGACCTACGAGCAGTACTTC.

The CDR3 DNA is TGCAGCGTTGCGAACAGTCCTGTACAAGAGACCCAGTACTTC. As protein: CSVANSPVQETQYF. This chain links TRBV29-1 with TRBJ2-5; D gene unclear. Germline V gives CDR1 SQVTM, CDR2 ANQGSEA. The CDR3 contains 14 residues. V dropped 4 bases and J dropped 2 bases, with 14 bases sitting between them.

The chain has TRBV4-2 and TRBJ2-1, with D unclear. The CDR3 loop spans 12 amino acids. The germline CDR1 and CDR2 sequences are LGHNA and YNFKEQ. Deletions cut 0 bases from V and 6 bases from J, with 3 bases between. The CDR3: CASSQDPNEQFF. The CDR3 DNA follows: TGTGCCAGCAGCCAAGACCCCAATGAGCAGTTCTTC.

The gene calls are TRBV19 and TRBJ2-7; 8 bases map to TRBD2. V gave up 5 bases and J gave up 3 bases; unmatched junction bases: 3. CDR1 and CDR2 (germline): LNHDA, SQIVND (reference sequence). The CDR3 is 13 amino acids. Written as DNA, the CDR3 is TGTGCCAGTAGTCCCACTAGCGGCTACGAGCAGTACTTC. Protein: CASSPTSGYEQYF. The whole variable domain, remainder taken from reference TRBV19 and TRBJ2-7, is DGGITQSPKYLFRKEGQNVTLSCEQNLNHDAMYWYRQDPGQGLRLIYYSQIVNDFQKGDIAEGYSVSREKKESFPLTVTSAQKNPTAFYLCASSPTSGYEQYFGPGTRLTVT.